These T cell receptor beta chains were read from a single sample in a study of shared clonotypes between healthy human individuals. Some clones are missing from TCRdb's copy, which holds only in-frame ones; the method was immunoSEQ multiplex PCR. The table records about 2.4 million clones, more than 90% of them present only once. Sequenced: naive CD4+ T cells sorted from blood. The receptor source for this set is a man between 18 and 35 years old in good health. CDR3s include the opening cysteine and the closing phenylalanine or tryptophan.

>TRBJ2-2|TRBV7-2
CASSLGGLEGTGELFF
>TRBJ2-3|TRBV30
CAWSRTVSTDTQYF
>TRBJ2-1|TRBV30
CAWSSGSYSGEQFF
>TRBJ2-6|TRBV30
CAWGYRGSGANVLTF
>TRBJ1-3|TRBV6-1
CASSPGGSGNTIYF
>TRBJ2-5|TRBV12-5
CASGSPLTGAYETQYF
>TRBJ1-2|TRBV5-1
CASSFSWAQDYGYTF
>TRBJ2-5|TRBV7-8
CATHRGAAETQYF
>TRBJ1-4|TRBV6-1
CASAPGSDEKLFF
>TRBJ2-7|TRBV21-1
CASSNRYEQYF
>TRBJ2-1|TRBV19
CASSMRSKSSYNEQFF
>TRBJ2-7|TRBV6-1
CASKRSTEYEQYF
>TRBJ2-3|TRBV6-1
CASSEASTGGSTQYF
>TRBJ2-2|TRBV7-3
CASSLLAGLTGELFF
>TRBJ2-3|TRBV2
CASRLAGDTQYF
>TRBJ2-1|TRBV9
CASSVVPGQGNVEQFF
>TRBJ1-5|TRBV28
CASSTGQGDQPQHF
>TRBJ2-5|TRBV30
CAWSRPETQYF
>TRBJ2-1|TRBV11-2
CASSSIGRLAGLYNEQFF
>TRBJ2-2|TRBV30
CAWSRTATGELFF
>TRBJ2-7|TRBV19
CASRRTSGGQYEQYF
>TRBJ1-1|TRBV25-1
CASSNNRGMNTEAFF
>TRBJ1-6|TRBV18
CASSTLGQGNSPLHF
>TRBJ2-4|TRBV7-9
CASSSPGQKNIQYF
>TRBJ1-5|TRBV27
CASRRQGLGSNQPQHF
>TRBJ2-7|TRBV19
CASSSRSTSSYEQYF
>TRBJ1-1|TRBV30
CAWNPRVSITAFF
>TRBJ2-7|TRBV27
CASSPLRVLAGPDSYEQYF
>TRBJ2-7|TRBV10-3
CAIAGQIYEQYF
>TRBJ1-6|TRBV7-9
CASTPGGVNSPLHF
>TRBJ2-4|TRBV5-1
CASSLAGGAAKNIQYF
>TRBJ2-7|TRBV28
CASSLGTGISYEQYF
>TRBJ2-1|TRBV5-1
CASSLAGSPYNEQFF
>TRBJ2-5|TRBV5-4
CASSLGSPLAQETQYF
>TRBJ2-7|TRBV7-2
CASSLGRGSSYEQYF
>TRBJ1-4|TRBV19
CASSIKLGTVEKLFF
>TRBJ1-4|TRBV9
CASSVGFSEKLFF
>TRBJ2-2|TRBV6-5
CASSSTTVPAGELFF
>TRBJ1-4|TRBV18
CASSPPGTGTNEKLFF
>TRBJ2-7|TRBV7-9
CASSLAVEQYF
>TRBJ1-5|TRBV2
CASIRDRNQPQHF
>TRBJ1-4|TRBV5-1
CASSSTGGANEKLFF
>TRBJ1-3|TRBV18
CASSKDSLSGNTIYF
>TRBJ1-2|TRBV19
CASRTTGYDGYTF
>TRBJ2-5|TRBV7-9
CASSPRTGGTQYF